This record covers a single T cell receptor beta chain. After isolation, RNA underwent reverse transcription to generate cDNA as the sequencing template. Repertoires were generated with immunoSEQ multiplex PCR, while TCRdb's copy carries only in-frame clones and drops some. The data show more than 200,000 clones, approximately 61% seen once. From alopecia areata patients, lesional scalp punch biopsies and peripheral blood were collected. This entry is derived from a study of CD8+ T cells in alopecia areata. This CDR3 spans 13 amino acids. V dropped 2 bases and J dropped 2; count of bases not matched to a gene: 2. Germline V gene lookup returns CDR1 GTSNPN and CDR2 SVGIG (reference sequence).

The chain uses TRBV30 and TRBJ2-7; 8 nucleotides match TRBD2. The source is a human donor with alopecia areata. The source was CD4+ T cells sorted from blood, collected at week 0. The CDR3 coding sequence is TGTGCCTGGAGTTTAGCGGGGCCCTACGAGCAGTACTTC. Its protein is CAWSLAGPYEQYF.